This entry is about one TCR beta chain. Its target is not known. The data were obtained in a study of cytomegalovirus exposure and HLA in healthy donors. In nominal health when sampled, donors likely had unrecorded immune exposures nonetheless. Study results and limitations: In vitro testing confirmed a few CMV-associated chains as specific for CMV antigens.

Amplification used 60 Vbeta primers and 13 Jbeta primers. Clones were read by immunoSEQ multiplex PCR, and TCRdb kept only the in-frame ones, dropping some. The sample spans 70,000 or so clones; the ten largest clones claim about 0.83%. This receptor was identified in a boy aged 5-17 years in good health and CMV-seronegative. Sequencing was done on a sample of PBMCs.

CDR3 amino acids: CASSSPRGLSSGANVLTF. The CDR3 coding sequence is TGTGCCAGCAGTTCTCCGAGGGGGCTTAGTTCTGGGGCCAACGTCCTGACTTTC. The V call is TRBV27, the J call TRBJ2-6; 7 bases match TRBD1. CDR3 length equals 18 residues. V was clipped by 4 bases and J by 1 base; unmatched bases: 10. Germline V gives CDR1 MNHEY, CDR2 SMNVEV (reference sequence).